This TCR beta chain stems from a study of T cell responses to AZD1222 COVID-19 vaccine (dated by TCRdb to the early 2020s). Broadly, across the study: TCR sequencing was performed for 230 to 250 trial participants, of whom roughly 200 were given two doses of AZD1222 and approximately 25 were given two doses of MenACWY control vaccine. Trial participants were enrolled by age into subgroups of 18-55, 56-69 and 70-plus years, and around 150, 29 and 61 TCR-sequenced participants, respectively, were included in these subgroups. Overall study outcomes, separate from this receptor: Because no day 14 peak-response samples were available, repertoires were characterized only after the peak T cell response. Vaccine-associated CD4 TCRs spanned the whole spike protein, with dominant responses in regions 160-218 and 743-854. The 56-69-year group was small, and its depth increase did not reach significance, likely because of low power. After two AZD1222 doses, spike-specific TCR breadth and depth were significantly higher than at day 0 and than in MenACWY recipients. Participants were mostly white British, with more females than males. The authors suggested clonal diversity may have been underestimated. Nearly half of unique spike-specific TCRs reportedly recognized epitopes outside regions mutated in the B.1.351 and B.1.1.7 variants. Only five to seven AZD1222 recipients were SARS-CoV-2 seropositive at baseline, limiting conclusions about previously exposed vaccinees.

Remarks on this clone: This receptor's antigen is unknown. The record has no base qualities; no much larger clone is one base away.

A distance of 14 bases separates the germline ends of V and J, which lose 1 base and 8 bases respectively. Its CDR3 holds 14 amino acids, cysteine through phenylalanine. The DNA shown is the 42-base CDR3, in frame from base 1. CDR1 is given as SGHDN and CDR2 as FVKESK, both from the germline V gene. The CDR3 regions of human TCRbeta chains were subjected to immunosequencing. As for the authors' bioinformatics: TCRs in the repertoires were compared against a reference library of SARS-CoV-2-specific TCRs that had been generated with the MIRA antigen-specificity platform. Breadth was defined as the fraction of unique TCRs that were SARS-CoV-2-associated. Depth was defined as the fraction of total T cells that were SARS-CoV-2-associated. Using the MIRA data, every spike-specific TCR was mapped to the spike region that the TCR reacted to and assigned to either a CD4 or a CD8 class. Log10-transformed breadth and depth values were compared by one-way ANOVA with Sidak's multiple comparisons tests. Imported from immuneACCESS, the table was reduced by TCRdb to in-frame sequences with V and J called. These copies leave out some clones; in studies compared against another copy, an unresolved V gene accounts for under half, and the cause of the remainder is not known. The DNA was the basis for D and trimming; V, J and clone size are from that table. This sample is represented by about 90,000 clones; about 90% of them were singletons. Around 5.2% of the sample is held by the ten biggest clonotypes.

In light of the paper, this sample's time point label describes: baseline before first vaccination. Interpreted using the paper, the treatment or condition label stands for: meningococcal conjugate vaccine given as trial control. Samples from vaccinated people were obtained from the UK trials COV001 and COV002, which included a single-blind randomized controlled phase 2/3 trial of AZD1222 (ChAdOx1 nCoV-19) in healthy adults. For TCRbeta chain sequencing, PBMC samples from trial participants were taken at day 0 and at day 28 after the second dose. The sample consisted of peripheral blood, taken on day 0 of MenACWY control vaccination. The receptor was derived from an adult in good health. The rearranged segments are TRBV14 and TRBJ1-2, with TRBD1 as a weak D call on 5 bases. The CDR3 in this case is CASSQAGVPWGYTF. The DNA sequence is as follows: TGTGCCAGCAGCCAAGCGGGGGTTCCGTGGGGCTACACCTTC. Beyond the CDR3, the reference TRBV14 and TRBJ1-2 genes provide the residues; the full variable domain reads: EAGVTQFPSHSVIEKGQTVTLRCDPISGHDNLYWYRRVMGKEIKFLLHFVKESKQDESGMPNNRFLAERTGGTYSTLKVQPAELEDSGVYFCASSQAGVPWGYTFGSGTRLTVV.